This T cell receptor (beta chain) was documented in a study of T cell changes during pregnancy in multiple sclerosis. Trimming removed 4 bases from V and 4 bases from J; junction bases left unmatched: 10. The CDR3 spans 15 residues. The germline CDR1 and CDR2 sequences are MGHRA and YSYEKL. Assay used: immunoSEQ multiplex PCR; TCRdb lists only in-frame clones, some missing. The data show 80,000 or so clones, approximately 95% seen once. This receptor was obtained from a female donor in good health, enrolled as a control in a pregnancy study. This sample comprised peripheral blood, obtained in the second trimester of pregnancy. The chain has TRBV4-1 and TRBJ2-7; 7 positions match TRBD2. The CDR3 DNA reads TGCGCCAGCAGCCCCTTTGGGGGAGGGCCGTACGAGCAGTACTTC. Translating gives CASSPFGGGPYEQYF.